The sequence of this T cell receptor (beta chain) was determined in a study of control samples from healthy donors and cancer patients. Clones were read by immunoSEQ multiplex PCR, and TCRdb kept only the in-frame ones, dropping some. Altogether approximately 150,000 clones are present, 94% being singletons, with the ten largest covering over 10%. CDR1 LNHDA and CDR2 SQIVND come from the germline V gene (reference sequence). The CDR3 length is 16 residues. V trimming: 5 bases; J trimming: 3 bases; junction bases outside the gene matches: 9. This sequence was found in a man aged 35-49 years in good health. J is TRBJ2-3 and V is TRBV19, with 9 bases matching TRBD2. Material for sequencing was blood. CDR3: CASSATGLAETDTQYF. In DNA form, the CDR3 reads TGTGCCAGTAGTGCAACGGGACTAGCAGAAACAGATACGCAGTATTTT.